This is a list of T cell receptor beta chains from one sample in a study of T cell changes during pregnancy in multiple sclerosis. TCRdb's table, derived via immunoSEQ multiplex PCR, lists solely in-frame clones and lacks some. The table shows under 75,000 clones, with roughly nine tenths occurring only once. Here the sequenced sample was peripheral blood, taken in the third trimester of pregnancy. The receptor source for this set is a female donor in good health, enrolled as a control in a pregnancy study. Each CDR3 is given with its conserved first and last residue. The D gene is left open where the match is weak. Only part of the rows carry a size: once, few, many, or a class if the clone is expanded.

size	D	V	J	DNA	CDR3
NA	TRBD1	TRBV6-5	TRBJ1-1	TGTGCCAGCGCGGACAGGGACACTGAAGCTTTCTTT	CASADRDTEAFF
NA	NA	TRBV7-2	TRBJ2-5	TGTGCCAGCAGTCCGGCAGGAGAGACCCAGTACTTC	CASSPAGETQYF
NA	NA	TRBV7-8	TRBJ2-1	TGTGCCAGCAGCTTAGGGGCTAGCGCGACCCAAAGGATTTACAATGAGCAGTTCTTC	CASSLGASATQRIYNEQFF
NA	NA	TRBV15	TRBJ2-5	TGTGCCACCAGCAGAGACCTTCTGGAGACCCAGTACTTC	CATSRDLLETQYF
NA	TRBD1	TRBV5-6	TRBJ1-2	TGTGCCAGCAGCTTGGGAACAGGGGGCTATGGCTACACCTTC	CASSLGTGGYGYTF
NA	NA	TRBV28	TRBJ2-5	TGTGCCAGCAGTTTATTGACTAGATCAGAGACCCAGTACTTC	CASSLLTRSETQYF
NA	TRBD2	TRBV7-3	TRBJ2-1	TGTGCCAGCACCTTTGGTAGCGGGGGGGCAAATGAGCAGTTCTTC	CASTFGSGGANEQFF
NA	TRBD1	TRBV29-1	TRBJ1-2	TGCAGCAGCCGGGACAGGGGCGACGGAGACTATGGCTACACCTTC	CSSRDRGDGDYGYTF
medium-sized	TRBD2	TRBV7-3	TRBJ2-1	TGTGCCAGCAGCTTAAGACCCAGCGGGGGGGCGGGTAATGAGCAGTTCTTC	CASSLRPSGGAGNEQFF
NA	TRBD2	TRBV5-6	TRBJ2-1	TGTGCCAGCAGCTTGGGTGGGGGACTACCTAATGAGCAGTTCTTC	CASSLGGGLPNEQFF
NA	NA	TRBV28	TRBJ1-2	TGTGCCAGCAGCTCCACCACACGACAGGCATATGGCTACACCTTC	CASSSTTRQAYGYTF
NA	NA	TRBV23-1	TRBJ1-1	TGCGCCAGCAGTCGGGGGCGTGAAGCTTTCTTT	CASSRGREAFF
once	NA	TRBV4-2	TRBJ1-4	TGTGCCAGCAGCCAAAGGGGAGGTGACGGTGCGGAAAAACTGTTTTTT	CASSQRGGDGAEKLFF
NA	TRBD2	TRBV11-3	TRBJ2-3	TGTGCCAGCAGTCCGGGAGGGAGCACAGATACGCAGTATTTT	CASSPGGSTDTQYF
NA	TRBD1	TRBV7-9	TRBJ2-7	TGTGCCAGCAGCTTAACCGGGACAGGGTATGACGAGCAGTACTTC	CASSLTGTGYDEQYF
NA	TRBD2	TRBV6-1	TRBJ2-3	TGTGCCAGCAGTGAAGGGACTAGGGGCACAGATACGCAGTATTTT	CASSEGTRGTDTQYF
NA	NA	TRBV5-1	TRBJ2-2	TGCGCCAGCAGCTTGGGACAGCGAACCTTCACCGGGGAGCTGTTTTTT	CASSLGQRTFTGELFF
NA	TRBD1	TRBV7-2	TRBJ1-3	TGTGCCAGCAGCTTAGGGGACAGCAGAACTGGAAACACCATATATTTT	CASSLGDSRTGNTIYF
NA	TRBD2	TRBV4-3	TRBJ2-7	TGCGCCAGCAGCCAAGACTCCCCCAGCGGGGGGGCCGCCTACGAGCAGTACTTC	CASSQDSPSGGAAYEQYF
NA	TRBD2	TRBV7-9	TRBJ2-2	TGTGCCGCAGCGGGGGGTCCCGAAGGCACCGGGGAGCTGTTTTTT	CAAAGGPEGTGELFF
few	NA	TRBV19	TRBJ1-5	TGTGCCAGTAGTGCACGCGCTAACGGCAATCAGCCCCAGCATTTT	CASSARANGNQPQHF
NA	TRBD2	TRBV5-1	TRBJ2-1	TGCGCCAGCAGCTTGGTGCTAGCGGGGGGCTCCTACAATGAGCAGTTCTTC	CASSLVLAGGSYNEQFF
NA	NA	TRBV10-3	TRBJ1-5	TGTGCCATCAGTGACCCCCAGTATCAGCCCCAGCATTTT	CAISDPQYQPQHF
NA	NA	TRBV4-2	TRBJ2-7	TGTGCCAGCACCCCCGAGCTAGCGCCCGCCTACGAGCAGTACTTC	CASTPELAPAYEQYF
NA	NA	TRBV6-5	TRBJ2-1	TGTGCCAGCAGTTACTCGAGCGGACTGAACAATGAGCAGTTCTTC	CASSYSSGLNNEQFF
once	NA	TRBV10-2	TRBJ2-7	TGCGCCAGCACGAGTTCTCAGGGAAGGGACGAGCAGTACTTC	CASTSSQGRDEQYF
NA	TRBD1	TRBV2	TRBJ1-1	TGTGCCAGCAGTGCCGGGACAGAGAACACTGAAGCTTTCTTT	CASSAGTENTEAFF
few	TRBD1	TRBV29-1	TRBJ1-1	TGCAGCGTTTGGGACAGGGGCATGAACACTGAAGCTTTCTTT	CSVWDRGMNTEAFF
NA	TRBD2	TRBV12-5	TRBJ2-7	TGTGCTAGTGGTCAAACTAGCGGGAGTTACGAGCAGTACTTC	CASGQTSGSYEQYF
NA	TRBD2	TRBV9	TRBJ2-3	TGTGCCAGCAGCGTAGGAGTAGCGGGGGTCCCAGATACGCAGTATTTT	CASSVGVAGVPDTQYF
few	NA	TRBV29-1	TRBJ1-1	TGCAGCGTCCGGGAGGGGGACATGGGAGCTTTCTTT	CSVREGDMGAFF
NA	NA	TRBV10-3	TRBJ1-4	TGTGCCATCAGTGAGTCAGACAGGACTAATGAAAAACTGTTTTTT	CAISESDRTNEKLFF
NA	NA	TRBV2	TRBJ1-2	TGTGCCAGCAACCAGGATAACTATGGCTACACCTTC	CASNQDNYGYTF
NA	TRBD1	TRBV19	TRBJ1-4	TGTGCCAGTAGCGACAGGGTTGTGACTAATGAAAAACTGTTTTTT	CASSDRVVTNEKLFF
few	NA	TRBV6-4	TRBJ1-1	TGTGCCAGCAGTGACTCGAGCGGGAGTACTGAAGCTTTCTTT	CASSDSSGSTEAFF
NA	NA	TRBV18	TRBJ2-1	TGTGCCAGCGCAGAGGCCGGCAATGAGCAGTTCTTC	CASAEAGNEQFF
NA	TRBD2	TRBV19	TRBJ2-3	TGTGCCAGTAAAAGAGGACTAGCGGGGAATGCAGATACGCAGTATTTT	CASKRGLAGNADTQYF